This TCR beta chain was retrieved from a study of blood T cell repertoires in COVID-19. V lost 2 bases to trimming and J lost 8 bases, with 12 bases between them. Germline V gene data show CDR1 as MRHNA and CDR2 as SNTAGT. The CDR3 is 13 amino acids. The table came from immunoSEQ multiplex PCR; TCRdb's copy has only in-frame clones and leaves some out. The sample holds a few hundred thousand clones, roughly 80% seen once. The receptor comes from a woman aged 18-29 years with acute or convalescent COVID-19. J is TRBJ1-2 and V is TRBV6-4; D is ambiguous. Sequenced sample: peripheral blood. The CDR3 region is CASSDGEGRGYTF. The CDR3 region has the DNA TGTGCCAGCAGTGACGGGGAGGGAAGGGGCTACACCTTC.